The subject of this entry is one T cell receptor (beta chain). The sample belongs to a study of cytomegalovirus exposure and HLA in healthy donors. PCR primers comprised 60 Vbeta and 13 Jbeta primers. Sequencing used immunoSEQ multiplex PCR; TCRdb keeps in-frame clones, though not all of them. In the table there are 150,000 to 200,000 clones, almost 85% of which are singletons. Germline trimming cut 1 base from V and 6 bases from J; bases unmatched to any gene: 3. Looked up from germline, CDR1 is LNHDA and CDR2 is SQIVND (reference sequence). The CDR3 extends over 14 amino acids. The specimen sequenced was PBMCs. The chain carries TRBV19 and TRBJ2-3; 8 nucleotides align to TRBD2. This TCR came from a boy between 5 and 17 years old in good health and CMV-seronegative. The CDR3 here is CASSIGAGADTQYF. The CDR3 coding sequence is TGTGCCAGTAGTATAGGAGCGGGAGCGGATACGCAGTATTTT.